A selection of T cell receptor beta chains follows, all from one sample in a study of shared clonotypes between healthy human individuals. The repertoire was sequenced with immunoSEQ multiplex PCR; TCRdb's copy has only in-frame clones and lacks some. The sample records 950,000 to 1,100,000 clones, 75% to 80% being singletons. Material: memory CD4+ T cells from PBMCs. All receptors come from a man younger than 35 in good health. Some clones in this sample may be carry-over from other donors' samples. Each CDR3 is given with its conserved first and last residue. Size values are once, few and many counts, or a class for expanded clones, and some rows have none.

>TRBJ1-1|TRBV9|.|13
CASSADSNTEAFF
>TRBJ2-7|TRBV28|few|15
CASSPSLAGSYEQYF
>TRBJ2-1|TRBV2|few|12
CASSDPARPWFF
>TRBJ1-5|TRBV7-2|once|15
CASSQGGQGNQPQHF
>TRBJ1-2|TRBV4-1|once|14
CASSPLGAGTGYTF
>TRBJ2-5|TRBV18|.|14
CASSPASTGETQYF
>TRBJ2-7|TRBV5-1|once|15
CASSLEPGRSYEQYF
>TRBJ1-1|TRBV7-9|.|13
CASSRSGNPEAFF
>TRBJ2-1|TRBV21-1|.|17
CASRSIGQGVFYNEQFF
>TRBJ2-5|TRBV29-1|.|14
CSSRDRGTAETQYF
>TRBJ2-7|TRBV5-1|.|13
CASSLWQGDEQYF
>TRBJ2-7|TRBV2|.|17
CASSVKREGRRTYEQYF
>TRBJ2-5|TRBV6-1|.|15
CASRRTGGLGETQYF
>TRBJ1-1|TRBV5-4|.|16
CASSFDPGQLGLGAFF
>TRBJ2-2|TRBV6-6|many|12
CASNIGPGELFF